This TCR beta chain was sequenced for a study of blood T cells in healthy people across ages. Study results and limitations: The study lacked donor CMV status, which possibly confounded expanded clonotype changes. The long-lived group displayed more naive CD4+ cells, plus higher diversity, than the aged donors did.

CDR3 size: 17 residues. Germline CDR1 DFQATT, CDR2 SNEGSKA (reference sequence). Through a sample-barcoded 5' primer and a J-beta primer mix, a second PCR was run for roughly 7 to 11 cycles. TCRdb used MiXCR to reprocess the 5' RACE reads, holding one entry per CDR3 protein. The table includes approximately 690,000 distinct CDR3 sequences, about 53% detected once. Donors ranged from 6 to 90 years old and were healthy Caucasians in Russia. About this clonotype itself: Its antigen is not known.

The receptor comes from a man between 60 and 75 years old in good health. The source material was blood. The chain joins TRBV20-1 to TRBJ2-7; 13 bases match TRBD2. The J call may be wrong; the DNA end is better matched by TRBJ2-5. The DNA for the CDR3 is TGCAGTGCTAGTCGAGGACTAGCGGGGGCCGCAAAAGAGACCCAGTACTTC. This gives the protein CSASRGLAGAAKETQYF.